This T cell receptor beta chain was identified in a study of CD8+ T cells in alopecia areata. Treatment noted: oral pan-JAK inhibitor, 5-10 mg twice daily. Sequencing used cDNA as its template, made by extracting RNA and reverse transcribing it. Using immunoSEQ multiplex PCR, the repertoire was profiled, and TCRdb retains in-frame clones only, with some absent. The data show 42,000 or so clones, roughly 92% seen once. The CDR3 loop spans 13 amino acids. CDR1 is MNHEY and CDR2 is SMNVEV in the germline V gene (reference sequence). Trimming pared 1 base from V and 2 bases from J, leaving 5 bases between.

This chain connects TRBV27 to TRBJ1-1, with D unresolved. This specimen was CD8+ T cells sorted from blood, taken at week 24, from a patient treated with tofacitinib. The clonotype originates from a human donor with alopecia areata. The CDR3 bases are TGTGCCAGCAGTTTATATATTAACACTGAAGCTTTCTTT. It yields the protein CASSLYINTEAFF.